These 26 T cell receptor beta chains were sequenced from one sample in a study of Ad26.COV2.S vaccination and SARS-CoV-2 variants. TCRdb keeps only in-frame clones here, not all; method: immunoSEQ multiplex PCR. The table lists more than 250,000 clones, about 87% of them singletons. Treatment noted: some 19 received Ad26.COV2.S at low or high dose, single or two shots; 5 received placebo; per-sample allocation not given. Day 63 after the first vaccine or placebo injection was the time point for sampling. The source material was peripheral blood, sampled in a trial of Ad26.COV2.S vaccine versus placebo. These receptor sequences come from a person between 18 and 60 years old who received the Ad26.COV2.S COVID-19 vaccine or a placebo.

V and J are TRBV6-2 or TRBV6-3 and TRBJ2-5, with 8 nucleotides matching TRBD1. This CDR3 region has 17 residues. V was clipped by 2 bases and J by 1 base; unmatched bases: 9. Germline values: CDR1 MNHEY, CDR2 SVGEGT. The CDR3 DNA reads as TGTGCCAGCAGTTACCAAACCGGGACAGGAAGCCAAGAGACCCAGTACTTC. This gives the protein CASSYQTGTGSQETQYF.

The V gene is TRBV5-1, the J gene TRBJ2-1; D perhaps matches TRBD1 (6 bases). V dropped 1 base and J dropped 3 bases, with 8 bases sitting between them. From germline, CDR1 is SGHRS and CDR2 YFSETQ. The CDR3 extends over 14 amino acids. The CDR3 nucleotides read TGCGCCAGCAGCTTGTTGACAGGCTACAATGAGCAGTTCTTC. This gives the protein CASSLLTGYNEQFF.

The V gene is TRBV6-5, the J gene TRBJ1-1, with D perhaps matching TRBD1 (5 bases). V was clipped by 2 bases and J by 0 bases, with 13 bases between them. Germline CDR1 and CDR2: MNHEY and SVGAGI. This CDR3 is built from 16 residues. Here the CDR3 reads CASSYDSRRMNTEAFF. CDR3 nucleotide sequence: TGTGCCAGCAGTTACGACAGTCGTAGGATGAACACTGAAGCTTTCTTT.

CDR3 nucleotides: TGCGCCAGCAGCCAAGGGACAGGGGGAGGCTACACCTTC. Translating it yields CASSQGTGGGYTF. The V call is TRBV4-3, the J call TRBJ1-2; 10 bases align to TRBD1. The V and J ends lost 1 base and 8 bases, in that order; junction bases with no gene match: 1. The germline V gene has CDR1 LGHNA and CDR2 YSLEER. CDR3 length equals 13 residues.

This clone appeared a single time. The V call is TRBV5-4, the J call TRBJ2-3; maybe TRBD2 (5 bases). This CDR3 has 14 amino acids. CDR1 and CDR2 (germline): SGHNT, YYREEE (reference sequence). Deletions cut 4 bases from V and 5 bases from J, with 14 bases between. The DNA of the CDR3 is TGTGCCAGCAGCCCCCAAGCGGCTTTAGATACGCAGTATTTT. As protein: CASSPQAALDTQYF. The full variable domain, with the rest looked up from reference TRBV5-4 and TRBJ2-3, is ETGVTQSPTHLIKTRGQQVTLRCSSQSGHNTVSWYQQALGQGPQFIFQYYREEENGRGNFPPRFSGLQFPNYSSELNVNALELDDSALYLCASSPQAALDTQYFGPGTRLTVL.

The chain combines TRBV19 with TRBJ1-2; no clear D gene. CDR1 LNHDA and CDR2 SQIVND come from the germline V gene (reference sequence). V shed 0 bases and J shed 3 bases, with 11 bases lying between them. The CDR3 extends over 15 amino acids. In DNA form, the CDR3 reads TGTGCCAGTAGTATAGACACGTCCGGTTACTATGGCTACACCTTC. Translated, it gives CASSIDTSGYYGYTF.

This chain connects TRBV4-1 to TRBJ1-1; D is possibly TRBD1 (5 bases). There are 17 residues in the CDR3. Trimming shortened V by 0 bases and J by 0 bases, and 14 bases separated the two germline ends. CDR1 and CDR2 (germline): MGHRA, YSYEKL. The CDR3 DNA is TGCGCCAGCAGCCAAGAGGACCAGGGAGCCATGAACACTGAAGCTTTCTTT. Amino acid sequence: CASSQEDQGAMNTEAFF.

Here the CDR3 DNA reads TGTGCCAGCACTGAGGGGAACGGGACTAGCGGGGTTGAGACCCAGTACTTC. This encodes CASTEGNGTSGVETQYF. The rearrangement joins TRBV9 to TRBJ2-5, with 13 bases matching TRBD2. CDR3 length: 17 residues. Unmatched junction bases numbered 13, after V lost 6 bases and J lost 5 bases. Germline V gives CDR1 SGDLS, CDR2 YYNGEE.

The rearrangement links TRBV19 to TRBJ1-2; TRBD1 is a possible D gene (5 bases). Per germline, CDR1 LNHDA and CDR2 SQIVND (reference sequence). CDR3 length equals 14 residues. The V end was cut by 1 base, the J end by 6 bases, with 12 bases between. The CDR3 coding sequence is TGTGCCAGTAGTATAGGGCGACGCAGGGATGGCTACACCTTC. This sequence encodes CASSIGRRRDGYTF.

V usage is TRBV6-5 and J usage is TRBJ1-4, with unresolved D. The CDR3 consists of 12 residues. Trimming removed 3 bases at V and 5 bases at J, with 4 bases between. Per germline, CDR1 MNHEY and CDR2 SVGAGI. CDR3 sequence: CASSYLNEKLFF. Written as DNA, the CDR3 is TGTGCCAGCAGTTATTTAAATGAAAAACTGTTTTTT.

The genes are TRBV15 and TRBJ1-2; TRBD1 matches 8 bases. The V and J ends lost 1 base and 4 bases, in that order; junction bases with no gene match: 17. Germline V gene lookup returns CDR1 LNHNV and CDR2 YYDKDF (reference sequence). The CDR3 contains 19 residues. CDR3 sequence reads: CATSRVRGTGGYTVYGYTF. CDR3 coding DNA: TGTGCCACCAGCAGAGTCAGGGGGACAGGAGGTTATACCGTCTATGGCTACACCTTC.

The chain combines TRBV25-1 with TRBJ2-1; 11 nucleotides align to TRBD2. Losses at the gene ends were 5 bases for V and 3 bases for J; bases not matched to a gene: 6. Germline CDR1 is MGHDK and CDR2 is SYGVNS. The CDR3 covers 16 residues. The CDR3 sequence: CASSKSGTSGYNEQFF. The CDR3 region has the DNA TGTGCCAGCAGTAAATCCGGGACTAGCGGCTACAATGAGCAGTTCTTC.

This chain connects TRBV4-2 to TRBJ1-2, with 11 nucleotides matching TRBD1. The germline V gene has CDR1 LGHNA and CDR2 YNFKEQ. V trimming: 3 bases; J trimming: 6 bases; junction bases outside the gene matches: 9. The CDR3 runs to 16 residues. The CDR3 is CASSQDSGQGVNGYTF. The CDR3 DNA reads as TGTGCCAGCAGCCAGGACTCGGGACAGGGGGTCAATGGCTACACCTTC.

The chain has TRBV4-1 and TRBJ2-7, with TRBD2 matching 11 bases. This CDR3 spans 17 amino acids. The V segment lost 2 bases and the J segment 0 bases; nucleotides outside the gene matches: 6. Germline V gene data show CDR1 as MGHRA and CDR2 as YSYEKL. The CDR3 region is CASSQNPSGRISYEQYF. CDR3 nucleotide sequence: TGCGCCAGCAGCCAAAACCCTAGCGGGAGGATCTCCTACGAGCAGTACTTC.

The chain couples TRBV4-2 to TRBJ1-5; D not resolved. The CDR3 covers 16 residues. V gave up 1 base and J gave up 4 bases, with 14 bases separating them. Germline V CDR1 and CDR2: LGHNA, YNFKEQ. Written as DNA, the CDR3 is TGTGCCAGCAGCCAAGGGGCAGGCCGCGGGAATCAGCCCCAGCATTTT. Its protein is CASSQGAGRGNQPQHF.

This chain uses TRBV6-5 with TRBJ1-6; D gene uncertain. The CDR3 spans 13 residues. V was pared by 11 bases and J by 5 bases, with 13 bases between. Germline values: CDR1 MNHEY, CDR2 SVGAGI. The CDR3 nucleotides read TGTGCCTCCCAGAGGGATGATAATTCACCCCTCCACTTT. It is translated as CASQRDDNSPLHF.

This clone came up once. The gene calls are TRBV28 and TRBJ2-2, with D unresolved. The V end was cut by 5 bases, the J end by 4 bases, with 14 bases between. The CDR3 totals 15 residues. The V gene's germline CDR1 is MDHEN and CDR2 SYDVKM. The chain's CDR3 is CASSPDLVGTGELFF. The CDR3 DNA reads TGTGCCAGCAGTCCCGACCTTGTTGGCACCGGGGAGCTGTTTTTT. The full variable domain, completed using reference TRBV28 and TRBJ2-2, is DVKVTQSSRYLVKRTGEKVFLECVQDMDHENMFWYRQDPGLGLRLIYFSYDVKMKEKGDIPEGYSVSREKKERFSLILESASTNQTSMYLCASSPDLVGTGELFFGEGSRLTVL.

The chain joins TRBV6-5 to TRBJ2-3, with D perhaps TRBD2 (6 bases). Germline CDR1 and CDR2: MNHEY and SVGAGI. The CDR3 spans 14 residues. The V end was cut by 7 bases, the J end by 3 bases, with 14 bases between. CDR3 sequence reads: CASTPGGLTDTQYF. CDR3 sequence (DNA): TGTGCCAGCACCCCTGGGGGACTGACAGATACGCAGTATTTT.

V gene TRBV10-3 combines with J gene TRBJ1-2, with 8 positions matching TRBD1. Germline CDR1 reads ENHRY; CDR2 reads SYGVKD. The J segment lost 2 bases and the V segment lost 4 bases, leaving 9 bases of the junction unmatched. The CDR3 runs 16 residues. The CDR3 nucleotides read TGTGCCATCAGTGGAGCGACAGGGGTATTAAACTATGGCTACACCTTC. It yields the protein CAISGATGVLNYGYTF.

This chain joins TRBV9 and TRBJ1-2; D is possibly TRBD1 (5 bases). The CDR3 covers 12 residues. Trimming removed 5 bases at V and 6 bases at J, with 11 bases between. Germline V lookup: CDR1 SGDLS, CDR2 YYNGEE. The CDR3 bases are TGTGCCAGCAGACCCGAGGGGCATGGCTACACCTTC. Translated: CASRPEGHGYTF. The variable domain in full, with the rest retrieved from reference TRBV9 and TRBJ1-2, is DSGVTQTPKHLITATGQRVTLRCSPRSGDLSVYWYQQSLDQGLQFLIQYYNGEERAKGNILERFSAQQFPDLHSELNLSSLELGDSALYFCASRPEGHGYTFGSGTRLTVV.

Worth noting for this clone: Other DNA sequences within the sample encode an identical CDR3. The J gene is TRBJ1-1, the V gene TRBV7-2, with 8 bases aligning to TRBD1. The germline CDR1 and CDR2 sequences are SGHTA and FQGNSA. The CDR3 contains 14 residues. V was clipped by 5 bases and J by 1 base; unmatched bases: 3. As DNA, the CDR3 is TGTGCCAGCAGCCTCGGGACAGGGAACACTGAAGCTTTCTTT. This codes for CASSLGTGNTEAFF. Looking up the rest from reference TRBV7-2 and TRBJ1-1 gives the full variable domain: GAGVSQSPSNKVTEKGKDVELRCDPISGHTALYWYRQSLGQGLEFLIYFQGNSAPDKSGLPSDRFSAERTGGSVSTLTIQRTQQEDSAVYLCASSLGTGNTEAFFGQGTRLTVV.

V is TRBV11-3 and J is TRBJ2-1, with D hard to call. Trimming removed 6 bases at V and 8 bases at J, with 11 bases between. Germline CDR1 SGHNT, CDR2 YENEEA. The CDR3 runs to 12 residues. The CDR3 region is CASSFERDEQFF. CDR3 coding DNA: TGTGCCAGCAGTTTTGAACGTGATGAGCAGTTCTTC.

V gene TRBV11-3 combines with J gene TRBJ2-4; unclear D gene. Germline V gene data show CDR1 as SGHNT and CDR2 as YENEEA. Deletions cut 2 bases from V and 3 bases from J, with 5 bases between. The CDR3 runs to 13 residues. The CDR3 region has the DNA TGTGCCAGCAGCTTAAATCACAAAAACATTCAGTACTTC. Translating gives CASSLNHKNIQYF. Looking up the rest from reference TRBV11-3 and TRBJ2-4 gives the full variable domain: EAGVVQSPRYKIIEKKQPVAFWCNPISGHNTLYWYLQNLGQGPELLIRYENEEAVDDSQLPKDRFSAERLKGVDSTLKIQPAELGDSAVYLCASSLNHKNIQYFGAGTRLSVL.

This clone was found once. This sequence joins TRBV18 and TRBJ1-2; D gene ambiguous. Per the germline V gene, CDR1 is KGHSH and CDR2 is LQKENI. The CDR3 runs 14 residues. Trimming left V 6 bases short and J 3 bases short, with 14 bases between. The CDR3 DNA reads TGTGCCAGCTCCCCCAGTTGGGAGGACTATGGCTACACCTTC. This translates into CASSPSWEDYGYTF.

This chain uses TRBV4-2 with TRBJ2-2; weak D call: TRBD2 (6 bases). CDR3 length: 17 amino acids. Between the trimmed V and J ends, which lost 2 bases and 2 bases, there was a span of 15 bases. Germline CDR1 reads LGHNA; CDR2 reads YNFKEQ. The DNA for the CDR3 is TGTGCCAGCAGCCAACTACTCGCGGGGCTTAACACCGGGGAGCTGTTTTTT. Translating it yields CASSQLLAGLNTGELFF.

V gene TRBV6-1 combines with J gene TRBJ2-5; the match to TRBD1 covers 7 bases. J gave up 5 bases and V 6 bases, and 9 bases lay outside the gene matches. Germline loops: CDR1 MNHNS, CDR2 SASEGT. This CDR3 region has 14 residues. CDR3 sequence: CASSHRQGLETQYF. In DNA form, the CDR3 reads TGTGCCAGCAGCCACAGACAGGGTTTGGAGACCCAGTACTTC.